This T cell receptor (beta chain) derives from a study of T cell responses to AZD1222 COVID-19 vaccine (dated by TCRdb to the early 2020s). For the wider study: AZD1222 recipients with second doses at about 4 weeks or about 12 weeks were pooled, because spike-specific TCR depth and breadth did not differ between schedules. TCR sequencing was performed for over 230 trial participants, of whom about 200 were given two doses of AZD1222 and approximately 26 were given two doses of MenACWY control vaccine. Trial participants were enrolled into age subgroups of 18-55, 56-69 and 70-plus years, which contained around 150, 28 and 57 TCR-sequenced participants, respectively.

The CDR3 regions of human TCRbeta chains were analyzed by immunosequencing. As for the original processing: Repertoire TCRs were checked for matches against a reference library of SARS-CoV-2-specific TCRs that had been generated using the MIRA antigen-specificity platform. Breadth was defined as the fraction of unique TCRs that were SARS-CoV-2-associated. Depth was defined as the fraction of total T cells that were SARS-CoV-2-associated. Each spike-specific TCR was assigned to its reactive spike region and to a CD4 or CD8 class using the MIRA data. Log10-transformed breadth and depth values were compared by one-way ANOVA with Sidak's multiple comparisons tests. The table was pulled from immuneACCESS by TCRdb, which kept in-frame rearrangements only. Such tables lose some clones; where checked, under half of the loss comes from unresolved V genes, and the rest has no known cause. That table furnishes V, J and clone size, whereas the DNA furnished D and trimming. The sample table holds about 120,000 clones, of which approximately 88% were seen once. The top ten clones comprise roughly 1.5% of the sample.

Interpreted using the paper, the time point label stands for: baseline before first vaccination. The vaccinee samples were drawn from two UK trials, COV001 and COV002, one of which was a single-blind randomized controlled phase 2/3 trial testing AZD1222 (ChAdOx1 nCoV-19) in healthy adults. For TCRbeta chain sequencing, PBMC samples were collected from trial participants at day 0 and at day 28 after the second dose. This clone was picked up a small number of times. Its antigen remains undetermined. Base qualities were left out, and no much larger clone turns up one base away. General findings and caveats noted by the study authors: The whole spike protein was spanned by vaccine-associated CD4 TCRs, and dominant responses were seen in regions 160-218 and 743-854. Reportedly, close to half of the unique spike-specific TCRs recognized epitopes lying outside the regions that are mutated in the B.1.351 and B.1.1.7 variants. After two AZD1222 doses, spike-specific TCR breadth and depth were significantly higher than at day 0 and than in MenACWY recipients. Most participants were white British and females outnumbered males, and the authors suggested that clonal diversity may have been underestimated. Because no day 14 peak-response samples were available, the repertoires could be characterized only after the peak T cell response. Only a handful of AZD1222 recipients were SARS-CoV-2 seropositive at baseline, limiting conclusions about previously exposed vaccinees. The 56-69-year group was small, and its depth increase did not reach significance, likely because of low power.

Between the V and J ends, shortened by 5 bases and 4 bases respectively, the junction contains 12 bases. The germline V gene (reference sequence) gives CDR1 as SEHNR and CDR2 as FQNEAQ. Including cysteine and phenylalanine, the CDR3 has 14 amino acids. The read is trimmed to its CDR3 DNA, 42 bases read in frame from base 1. Sequences were derived from peripheral blood, sampled on day 0 of AZD1222 vaccination. The sequence links TRBV7-9 to TRBJ1-5; the D gene cannot be resolved reliably. This TCR derives from an adult in good health. The CDR3 region reads CASSAFQVNQPQHF. The DNA reads TGTGCCAGCAGCGCCTTCCAGGTTAATCAGCCCCAGCATTTT.